The source of this T cell receptor (beta chain) is a study of shared clonotypes between healthy human individuals (dated by TCRdb to the early 2020s). Some background on the complete study: A couple of women and three men aged 18 to 49 years were included in the cohort. Blood TCR repertoires of a handful of healthy adults were deeply sequenced to estimate repertoire size and the extent of clonotype sharing between individuals. For each donor, three plates each were used for CD4 naive and CD4 memory, two plates were used for CD8 naive, and one plate was used for CD8 memory. Each donor's leukapheresis produced roughly between roughly 0.94 and 9.5 billion PBMCs. Different laboratories and diverse techniques were used to prepare libraries and sequence TCR repertoires, to increase sequencing depth and limit assay-specific biases. Results the study describes overall, beyond this receptor: Even with the large sequencing depth, rarefaction of the sorted-subset datasets indicated that sequencing was incomplete. Sampling was limited to blood, and TCR repertoires in tissue likely differ from TCR repertoires in blood. Compared with non-shared clonotypes, clonotypes shared by all four sorted-subset donors had higher generation probabilities. Based on pairwise subsampling, the degree of clonotype sharing among donors was expected to be affected by sequencing depth. When a few donors were compared, the shared fraction of clonotypes was around 5.1% for naive CD4, roughly 3.3% for naive CD8, roughly 2.3% for memory CD4, and 0.4% for memory CD8. Because the study included only a small number of donors, the genetic and exposure-history diversity represented was limited. Naive subsets generally had larger estimated clonotype richness than memory subsets.

Sequences SGHRS (CDR1) and YFSETQ (CDR2) are obtained from the germline V gene. Deletion took 4 bases off V and 0 bases off J, with a span of 14 bases between the germline ends. The CDR3 numbers 16 residues from cysteine through phenylalanine. The retained sequence is limited to the CDR3, 48 bases, with the frame set at the first base. Using the deep immunoSEQ assay, TCR CDR3 regions were amplified from genomic DNA by multiplex PCR. Extracted genomic DNA from each cell subset was distributed evenly across all wells of several immunoSEQ 96-well plates, and each plate was treated as a replicate. For sorted subsets, each replicate PCR was loaded with 200 to 250 ng genomic DNA, equivalent to 25,000 to 30,000 T cell genomes. The purified libraries were quantified using a Qubit 3.0 fluorometer, sized with a Bioanalyzer 2100, and then quantified again using the KAPA Library Quantification kit. Every immunoSEQ 96-well plate was sequenced on a separate single-read 150-cycle Illumina NextSeq 550 flow cell. As for how the authors treated the data: Because the immunoSEQ output included only junctional sequences and no quality scores, the filtering could not be the same as the filtering used for full-length reads. To assign V/J genes and CDR3, sequences were annotated against IMGT germline references using PyIR, a Python wrapper for IgBLAST v1.9. Reads with weak V/J assignments (E-value above 1e-6), missing CDR3, stop codons, out-of-frame junctions, or ambiguous translated residues were removed. A V3J clonotype was defined by an identical inferred V gene, J gene, and CDR3 amino acid sequence. To compute the percentage overlap between repertoires, the number of shared unique clonotypes was divided by the size of the smaller repertoire. Three approaches were used to assess repertoire richness: RTK rarefaction, the Chao1 estimator, and Recon v2.1 estimates of unobserved clonotypes. OLGA was used to compute generation probabilities for all TCRbeta clonotypes that the gDNA method yielded from a few donors. The table was pulled from immuneACCESS by TCRdb, which kept in-frame rearrangements only. Such tables lose some clones; where checked, under half of the loss comes from unresolved V genes, and the rest has no known cause. The V and J calls and clone size were taken over from that table, and D and trimming were inferred from the DNA. For this sample there are 2 million to 2.5 million clones; around 93% appear just once. The top ten clonotypes cover approximately 0.41% of the sample.

Healthy HIV-negative adults with no recently reported acute infections or vaccinations were included as donors. Every donor was a Caucasian adult residing in Nashville, Tennessee, USA. Magnetic negative selection was used to enrich CD4+ T cells, after which naive cells were positively selected on CD45RA and the negative fraction became the memory subset. Blood was collected by leukapheresis, and PBMCs were isolated by Ficoll-Histopaque density gradient centrifugation and then cryopreserved in liquid nitrogen vapor phase. Analytical flow cytometry was used to check the purity and quantity of every magnetically sorted T cell population. From each sorted fraction, genomic DNA was isolated and quantified by UV absorbance on a Nanodrop 2000c. Of note for this clone: Its antigen target is currently unknown. There are no base qualities to consult, and no much larger clone falls within one base.

This receptor was identified in a man aged 18 to 30 in good health. Some clones in this sample may be carry-over from other donors' samples. The V gene is TRBV5-1 and the J gene is TRBJ1-3, with a weak D call of TRBD1 (6 bases match). The specimen sequenced was naive CD4+ T cells from PBMCs. The cell subset or site label of this sample denotes: CD45RA+ positively selected. The CDR3 here reads CASSPSRGSSGNTIYF. The nucleotides are TGCGCCAGCAGCCCCTCCAGGGGTAGCTCTGGAAACACCATATATTTT.